The next 31 T cell receptor beta chains were all read from a single sample in a study of identifying expanded T cells in peripheral blood. Sequencing used immunoSEQ multiplex PCR; TCRdb keeps in-frame clones, though not all of them. The sample carries fewer than 55,000 clones, roughly 80% recorded once. Sequenced sample: blood. Every receptor here comes from a person aged 18 to 75 in good health.

Only one count was recorded for this clone. The V call is TRBV18, the J call TRBJ1-2; weak D call: TRBD1 (5 bases). V lost 4 bases and J lost 0, with 15 bases in between. The CDR3 sequence is 16 residues long. Germline V gene data show CDR1 as KGHSH and CDR2 as LQKENI. The CDR3 bases are TGTGCCAGCTCACGATCAGGGACCCAAGCTAACTATGGCTACACCTTC. Translating it yields CASSRSGTQANYGYTF.

The chain joins TRBV5-1 to TRBJ2-3; 8 bases map to TRBD1. The CDR3 is 14 residues long. V was clipped by 7 bases and J by 2 bases; unmatched bases: 6. Germline assignment: CDR1 SGHRS and CDR2 YFSETQ. CDR3 bases: TGCGCCAGCGGGAAGGACAGGGTCACAGATACGCAGTATTTT. It encodes CASGKDRVTDTQYF.

The chain has TRBV6-6 and TRBJ1-5; D unclear. Trimming cost V 4 bases and J 4 bases, with 11 bases left between them. Germline CDR1 reads MNHNY; CDR2 reads SVGAGI (reference sequence). This CDR3 comprises 14 residues. The CDR3 reads CASSSRPINQPQHF. In DNA form, the CDR3 reads TGTGCCAGCAGTTCTCGGCCTATTAATCAGCCCCAGCATTTT.

This clone has only a few counts. The chain carries TRBV4-1 and TRBJ1-6; 7 bases map to TRBD1. CDR1 MGHRA and CDR2 YSYEKL come from the germline V gene. CDR3 length: 15 amino acids. The V segment lost 3 bases and the J segment 9 bases; nucleotides outside the gene matches: 8. CDR3 bases: TGCGCCAGCAGCCACCCTGACAGGGACGGTTCACCCCTCCACTTT. The encoded protein is CASSHPDRDGSPLHF.

The chain uses TRBV10-3 and TRBJ2-2; tentatively, D is TRBD1 or TRBD2 (5 bases each). V lost 3 bases and J lost 3, with 11 bases in between. The CDR3 loop spans 15 amino acids. Germline-derived CDR1 and CDR2 are ENHRY and SYGVKD. Here the CDR3 DNA reads TGTGCCATCAGTGAAGTGCAGGGAGACACCGGGGAGCTGTTTTTT. Protein sequence: CAISEVQGDTGELFF.

The CDR3 is CASSADSRSTDTQYF. Written as DNA, the CDR3 is TGTGCCAGCAGCGCGGACTCCAGGAGCACAGATACGCAGTATTTT. The genes are TRBV5-4 and TRBJ2-3; tentative D call: TRBD2 (5 bases). V dropped 4 bases and J dropped 0 bases, with 12 bases sitting between them. The CDR3 is 15 amino acids. CDR1 and CDR2 from the germline V gene are SGHNT and YYREEE (reference sequence).

This sequence joins TRBV19 and TRBJ1-5, with D unresolved. The CDR3 contains 15 residues. With 6 bases removed from V and 0 bases from J, the gap between germline ends came to 12 bases. Germline V gene data show CDR1 as LNHDA and CDR2 as SQIVND (reference sequence). The CDR3 sequence is CASSRQTNSNQPQHF. CDR3 bases: TGTGCCAGTAGCAGGCAAACCAATAGCAATCAGCCCCAGCATTTT.

The V gene is TRBV19, the J gene TRBJ1-2; D is unresolved. Trimming took 9 bases from V and 4 from J, leaving 18 bases between them. From germline, CDR1 is LNHDA and CDR2 SQIVND (reference sequence). The CDR3 loop spans 14 amino acids. The CDR3 DNA is TGTGCCAGCAGGTCAATGATGGGATCCTATGGCTACACCTTC. Its protein product is CASRSMMGSYGYTF. The full variable domain, with the rest looked up from reference TRBV19 and TRBJ1-2, is DGGITQSPKYLFRKEGQNVTLSCEQNLNHDAMYWYRQDPGQGLRLIYYSQIVNDFQKGDIAEGYSVSREKKESFPLTVTSAQKNPTAFYLCASRSMMGSYGYTFGSGTRLTVV.

This chain links TRBV30 with TRBJ1-2; D is possibly TRBD1 (6 bases). Germline CDR1 and CDR2: GTSNPN and SVGIG (reference sequence). The CDR3 covers 15 residues. Trimming left V 1 base short and J 8 bases short, with 20 bases between. The DNA of the CDR3 is TGTGCCTGGAGTGAAGCGGGGACATGGGGCGACGGCTACACCTTC. Protein product: CAWSEAGTWGDGYTF.

The CDR3 coding sequence is TGTGCCAGCAGCTTAGTAAGGGGGACACAAGCGTATACGCAGTATTTT. Protein sequence: CASSLVRGTQAYTQYF. This chain uses TRBV7-2 with TRBJ2-3, with D possibly being TRBD1 (6 bases). This CDR3 region has 16 residues. Trimming removed 1 base at V and 7 bases at J, with 18 bases between. The germline V gene has CDR1 SGHTA and CDR2 FQGNSA.

The chain couples TRBV7-2 to TRBJ1-5; a weak D match, TRBD1 (5 bases). Trimming left V 5 bases short and J 7 bases short, with 9 bases between. Germline V gives CDR1 SGHTA, CDR2 FQGNSA. The CDR3 loop spans 12 amino acids. The CDR3 reads CASSRGDQPQHF. The CDR3 nucleotides read TGTGCCAGCAGCCGGGGGGACCAGCCCCAGCATTTT.

The chain recombines TRBV30 with TRBJ1-6; possibly TRBD1 for D (5 bases). This CDR3 comprises 14 residues. Germline-derived CDR1 and CDR2 are GTSNPN and SVGIG (reference sequence). V dropped 1 base and J dropped 10 bases, with 14 bases sitting between them. The CDR3 protein is CAWSELGDGSPLHF. The CDR3 DNA reads as TGTGCCTGGAGTGAATTGGGGGATGGCTCACCCCTCCACTTT.

V is TRBV12-5 and J is TRBJ1-2; D is uncertain. The CDR3 has 13 residues. Germline CDR1 LGHNT, CDR2 FRNRAP. Trimming left V 2 bases short and J 5 bases short, with 9 bases between. The CDR3, as DNA: TGTGCTAGTGGTTTGTTACGGTCGTATGGCTACACCTTC. Amino acid sequence: CASGLLRSYGYTF.

The chain has TRBV28 and TRBJ1-2; 9 bases are shared with TRBD1. Trimming cost V 6 bases and J 8 bases; bases outside gene matches: 4. Germline CDR1 is MDHEN and CDR2 is SYDVKM. The CDR3 is 12 amino acids. Written as DNA, the CDR3 is TGTGCCAGCAGGAAGACAGGGGGAGGCTACACCTTC. Its translation: CASRKTGGGYTF.

J is TRBJ1-2 and V is TRBV18; D is unclear. Germline V gene data show CDR1 as KGHSH and CDR2 as LQKENI. The CDR3 is made up of 14 amino acids. The V and J ends lost 3 bases and 8 bases respectively, with 16 bases between them. Here the CDR3 reads CASSPLLTTKGYTF. The CDR3 DNA sequence: TGTGCCAGCTCACCCCTTCTGACGACAAAAGGCTACACCTTC.

V gene TRBV20-1 combines with J gene TRBJ1-2, with D perhaps matching TRBD1 (6 bases). Germline V gives CDR1 DFQATT, CDR2 SNEGSKA (reference sequence). V was trimmed by 4 bases and J by 7 bases, leaving 10 bases between them. The CDR3 sequence is 11 residues long. CDR3 loop: CSAIPDSGYTF. The CDR3 DNA is TGCAGTGCTATTCCGGACAGTGGCTACACCTTC.

This clone was detected a few times. The chain couples TRBV6-1 to TRBJ1-1, with D perhaps TRBD1 (5 bases). Between the trimmed V and J ends, which lost 11 bases and 7 bases, there was a span of 17 bases. Per the germline V gene, CDR1 is MNHNS and CDR2 is SASEGT. CDR3 size: 12 residues. In nucleotides, the CDR3 is TGTGCCTCCGGGGGGAGGGGCATTGAAGCTTTCTTT. This gives the protein CASGGRGIEAFF.

The chain links TRBV6-6 to TRBJ2-3; D is possibly TRBD2 (6 bases). CDR1 is MNHNY, CDR2 SVGAGI, per germline (reference sequence). Trimming cost V 2 bases and J 4 bases, with 16 bases left between them. The CDR3 contains 16 residues. CDR3: CASSYTPGLKSDTQYF. The CDR3, as DNA: TGTGCCAGCAGTTACACCCCGGGACTCAAATCAGATACGCAGTATTTT.

The chain combines TRBV2 with TRBJ2-1, with D perhaps given as TRBD1 or TRBD2 (6 bases each). Germline loops: CDR1 SNHLY, CDR2 FYNNEI. CDR3 size: 15 residues. V was clipped by 3 bases and J by 7 bases, with 16 bases between them. The CDR3 DNA reads TGTGCCAGCAGTGACGGGGGCGGGAATCTTAATGAGCAGTTCTTC. It codes for CASSDGGGNLNEQFF.

The chain joins TRBV6-6 to TRBJ1-1; D gene uncertain. The CDR3 length is 13 residues. V lost 0 bases to trimming and J lost 4 bases, with 6 bases between them. Looked up from germline, CDR1 is MNHNY and CDR2 is SVGAGI (reference sequence). CDR3 protein: CASSYSGSTEAFF. The CDR3 DNA sequence: TGTGCCAGCAGTTACTCAGGATCCACTGAAGCTTTCTTT.

The chain employs TRBV15 and TRBJ2-1; D gene uncertain. This CDR3 comprises 13 residues. Germline CDR1 reads LNHNV; CDR2 reads YYDKDF (reference sequence). V was shortened by 9 bases and J by 0 bases, with 9 bases between the two germline ends. The CDR3 coding sequence is TGTGCCACACGAGGATCCTCCTACAATGAGCAGTTCTTC. Residues: CATRGSSYNEQFF.

The table lists this clone with a few counts. Here the CDR3 DNA reads TGTGCCAGCAGCTTATGGGGACGGAACCAAGAGACCCAGTACTTC. Encoded protein: CASSLWGRNQETQYF. The rearrangement uses TRBV7-9 and TRBJ2-5; D tentatively fits TRBD1 or TRBD2 (5 bases each). CDR1 and CDR2 from the germline V gene are SEHNR and FQNEAQ (reference sequence). Trimming stripped 2 bases from V and 0 bases from J, with 10 bases between. This CDR3 comprises 15 residues.

The chain couples TRBV9 to TRBJ2-7, with D perhaps TRBD1 or TRBD2 (6 bases each). Germline loops: CDR1 SGDLS, CDR2 YYNGEE. The CDR3 is made up of 15 amino acids. The V and J ends lost 4 bases and 5 bases respectively, with 19 bases between them. The CDR3 loop is CASSRSGATTNEQYF. The CDR3 DNA follows: TGTGCCAGCAGCCGGTCGGGGGCCACTACCAACGAGCAGTACTTC.

The chain carries TRBV15 and TRBJ2-6; weak D call: TRBD2 (6 bases). The CDR3 consists of 15 residues. Germline CDR1 reads LNHNV; CDR2 reads YYDKDF (reference sequence). V was cut by 5 bases and J by 0 bases, with 8 bases left in between. CDR3 bases: TGTGCCACCAGCGACGGGAGCTCTGGGGCCAACGTCCTGACTTTC. This encodes CATSDGSSGANVLTF.

The chain recombines TRBV10-1 with TRBJ2-1; 8 bases map to TRBD1. This CDR3 is built from 15 residues. Per the germline V gene, CDR1 is WNHNN and CDR2 is SYGVQD (reference sequence). V trimming: 3 bases; J trimming: 1 base; junction bases outside the gene matches: 2. CDR3 amino acids: CASSDRGQSYNEQFF. In DNA, the CDR3 is TGCGCCAGCAGTGACAGGGGGCAATCCTACAATGAGCAGTTCTTC.

V gene TRBV6-1 combines with J gene TRBJ2-1; 7 bases match TRBD1. Germline assignment: CDR1 MNHNS and CDR2 SASEGT. Unmatched junction bases numbered 14, after V lost 6 bases and J lost 9 bases. This CDR3 region has 15 residues. The CDR3 nucleotides read TGTGCCAGCAGCTCCCCCCGACAGGGTTGGGTTGAGCAGTTCTTC. It codes for CASSSPRQGWVEQFF.

This chain links TRBV6-1 with TRBJ1-1, with 9 bases that match TRBD1. Germline CDR1 MNHNS, CDR2 SASEGT. The CDR3 is 15 amino acids. Germline trimming cut 2 bases from V and 4 bases from J; bases unmatched to any gene: 5. For the CDR3, the DNA is TGTGCCAGCAGTGAAACGACAGGGGGGAGCACTGAAGCTTTCTTT. It specifies CASSETTGGSTEAFF.

V gene TRBV5-5 combines with J gene TRBJ2-7; D might be TRBD1 (5 bases). Trimming stripped 3 bases from V and 6 bases from J, with 7 bases between. The germline CDR1 and CDR2 sequences are SGHKS and YYEKEE (reference sequence). CDR3 length: 11 amino acids. CDR3 region: CASSSQGEQYV. The CDR3 DNA reads TGTGCCAGCAGCTCCCAGGGCGAGCAGTACGTC.

The V gene is TRBV21-1, the J gene TRBJ2-7; no DNA check was done on the table's D call, TRBD1. TRBV21-1 is annotated as a pseudogene. This CDR3 spans 14 amino acids. DNA of the CDR3: TGTGCCAGCAGCGGAACAGGGGAATCCTTCGAGCAGTACGTC. As protein: CASSGTGESFEQYV.

The V gene is TRBV6-1, the J gene TRBJ2-2; 8 positions agree with TRBD1. Germline assignment: CDR1 MNHNS and CDR2 SASEGT. V lost 4 bases, J lost 6 bases, and 16 bases stayed unmatched. The CDR3 consists of 18 residues. The CDR3 here is CASSGESPGQGRAGELFF. The CDR3 DNA reads TGTGCCAGCAGTGGGGAGAGCCCCGGACAGGGTAGAGCCGGGGAGCTGTTTTTT.

This chain links TRBV10-1 with TRBJ2-1; TRBD2 agrees at 7 bases. The V gene's germline CDR1 is WNHNN and CDR2 SYGVQD (reference sequence). J gave up 5 bases and V 4 bases, and 5 bases lay outside the gene matches. The CDR3 runs 14 residues. The CDR3 region has the DNA TGCGCCAGCAGTGCCAGCGGGGCTAACAATGAGCAGTTCTTC. It specifies CASSASGANNEQFF.